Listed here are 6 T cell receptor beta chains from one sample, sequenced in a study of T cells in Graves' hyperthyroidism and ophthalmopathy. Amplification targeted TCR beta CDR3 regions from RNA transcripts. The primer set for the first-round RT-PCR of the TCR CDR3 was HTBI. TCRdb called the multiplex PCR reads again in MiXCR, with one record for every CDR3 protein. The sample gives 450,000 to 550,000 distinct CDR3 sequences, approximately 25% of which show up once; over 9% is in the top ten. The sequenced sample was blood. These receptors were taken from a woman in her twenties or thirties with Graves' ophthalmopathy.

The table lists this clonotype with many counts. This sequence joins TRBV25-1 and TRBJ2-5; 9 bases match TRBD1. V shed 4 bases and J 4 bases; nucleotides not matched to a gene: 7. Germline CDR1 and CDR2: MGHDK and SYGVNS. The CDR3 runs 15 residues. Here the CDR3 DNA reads TGTGCCAGCAGTGGGACAGGGGCCTCAGGAGAGACCCAGTACTTC. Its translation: CASSGTGASGETQYF.

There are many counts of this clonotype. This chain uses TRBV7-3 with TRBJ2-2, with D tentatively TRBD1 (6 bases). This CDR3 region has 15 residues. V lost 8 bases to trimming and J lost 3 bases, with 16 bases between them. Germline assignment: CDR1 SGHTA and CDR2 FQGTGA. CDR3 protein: CASGDRIGDTGELFF. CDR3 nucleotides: TGTGCCAGCGGAGACAGGATTGGTGACACCGGGGAGCTGTTTTTT.

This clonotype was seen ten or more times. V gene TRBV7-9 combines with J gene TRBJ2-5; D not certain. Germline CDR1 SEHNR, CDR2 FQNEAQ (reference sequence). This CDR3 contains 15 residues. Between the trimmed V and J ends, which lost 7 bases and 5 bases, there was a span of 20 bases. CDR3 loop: CASINPRVGIETQYF. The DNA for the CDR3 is TGTGCCAGCATAAATCCTCGGGTGGGGATCGAGACCCAGTACTTC. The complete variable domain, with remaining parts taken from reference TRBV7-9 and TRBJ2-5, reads DTGVSQNPRHKITKRGQNVTFRCDPISEHNRLYWYRQTLGQGPEFLTYFQNEAQLEKSRLLSDRFSAERPKGSFSTLEIQRTEQGDSAMYLCASINPRVGIETQYFGPGTRLLVL.

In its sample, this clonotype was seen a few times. This chain's CDR3 is CSVGSRGRSPLHF. CDR3 DNA sequence: TGCAGCGTTGGTTCCAGGGGCCGCTCACCCCTCCACTTT. The rearrangement joins TRBV29-1 to TRBJ1-6; D may be TRBD1 (6 bases). CDR1 is SQVTM, CDR2 ANQGSEA, per germline. Deletions cut 4 bases from V and 10 bases from J, with 14 bases between. The CDR3 is made up of 13 amino acids. The variable domain in full, with the rest retrieved from reference TRBV29-1 and TRBJ1-6, is SAVISQKPSRDICQRGTSLTIQCQVDSQVTMMFWYRQQPGQSLTLIATANQGSEATYESGFVIDKFPISRPNLTFSTLTVSNMSPEDSSIYLCSVGSRGRSPLHFGNGTRLTVT.

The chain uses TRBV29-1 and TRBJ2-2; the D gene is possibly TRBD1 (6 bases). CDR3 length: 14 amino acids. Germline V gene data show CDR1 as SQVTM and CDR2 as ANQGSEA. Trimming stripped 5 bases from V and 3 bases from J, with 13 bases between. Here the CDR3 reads CSVLQGADTGELFF. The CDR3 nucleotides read TGCAGCGTTCTACAGGGTGCGGACACCGGGGAGCTGTTTTTT.

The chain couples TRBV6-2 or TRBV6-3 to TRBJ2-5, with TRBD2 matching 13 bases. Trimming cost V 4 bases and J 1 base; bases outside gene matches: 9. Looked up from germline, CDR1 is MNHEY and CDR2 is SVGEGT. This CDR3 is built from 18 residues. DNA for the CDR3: TGTGCCAGCAGTTTCGCTCCGGGACTAGCGGGACCCCAAGAGACCCAGTACTTC. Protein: CASSFAPGLAGPQETQYF.